This T cell receptor (beta chain) appears in the sequencing data of a study of cytomegalovirus exposure and HLA in healthy donors. PCR amplification relied on 60 Vbeta primers (plus 13 Jbeta primers). Measured with immunoSEQ multiplex PCR; TCRdb has only the in-frame clones, and not every one. This table holds about 160,000 clones, 60% to 80% found once. V lost 5 bases and J 4 bases, leaving 15 bases between the germline ends. Germline V gene lookup returns CDR1 MDHEN and CDR2 SYDVKM. CDR3 length: 15 amino acids. Notes on this clone: Antigen specificity is unknown.

The study's findings and limits: In vitro checks showed that a few CMV-associated chains really do target CMV antigens. It was likely that a cluster of highly shared sequence variants was a sequencing artifact. Follow-up analysis later connected one missense variant in DCLRE1C with trimming of TCR beta V- and J-genes. Highest at DRB1 and lowest at HLA-C, TCR association rates differed among HLA loci in a later analysis.

This sequence joins TRBV28 and TRBJ2-1; no firm D call. The sequence came from a woman aged 45-60 years in good health and CMV-seropositive. The sequenced material came from PBMCs. CDR3: CASSPPGSWYNEQFF. In DNA form, the CDR3 reads TGTGCCAGCAGTCCCCCCGGGTCGTGGTACAATGAGCAGTTCTTC.